This paragraph reports one TCR beta chain. Its antigen is not known. The sample belongs to a study of OX40 agonist ivuxolimab in advanced cancers. Study overall: Patients were dosed intravenously with ivuxolimab at 0.01 to 10 mg/kg every 2 weeks.

The study, taken as a whole, reports: No determination was made of the antigen specificity of the expanded peripheral T cells.

V lost 6 bases and J lost 7, with 21 bases in between. The germline gives CDR1 LNHDA, CDR2 SQIVND (reference sequence). The CDR3 extends over 15 amino acids. Samples of blood were obtained at baseline, on cycle 4 day 1, and on cycle 7 day 1. The method was immunoSEQ multiplex PCR; TCRdb's version includes in-frame clones alone and lacks a portion of them. The table lists over 50,000 clones, about 90% of them singletons. Material: CD4+ or CD8+ T cells sorted from blood, obtained in a trial of the OX40 agonist ivuxolimab. The source is an adult with an advanced solid tumor such as melanoma, head and neck, liver or kidney cancer. The chain employs TRBV19 and TRBJ1-1; D is undetermined. The CDR3 DNA follows: TGTGCCAGTAGCCCAGACCGGATCTACCTTAATGAAGCTTTCTTT. It yields the protein CASSPDRIYLNEAFF.